This is a list of T cell receptor beta chains from one sample in a study of glioma-infiltrating T cells after dendritic cell vaccination. TCRdb's copy holds only in-frame clones and misses some; the assay was immunoSEQ multiplex PCR. The sample lists about 50,000 clones, around 85% occurring once. Sequencing was performed on blood, taken after dendritic cell vaccination. Receptors originate from a human donor with glioblastoma. Both conserved end residues are part of each CDR3. The D gene is left open where the match is weak. A row's size may be missing; if present it is once, few, many or a size class.

TRBV4-1,TRBJ2-5,-,-,13,CASSLIGLGTQYF,TGCGCCAGCAGCCTAATCGGGTTGGGGACCCAGTACTTC
TRBV11-2,TRBJ1-5,-,-,18,CASSSRRGSGVSNQPQHF,TGTGCCAGCAGCTCCCGGCGGGGATCCGGCGTCAGCAATCAGCCCCAGCATTTT
TRBV29-1,TRBJ1-1,-,-,12,CSVAGVGSEAFF,TGCAGCGTTGCGGGGGTAGGGTCTGAAGCTTTCTTT
TRBV13,TRBJ2-7,-,-,15,CASSLDRGGPYEQYF,TGTGCCAGCAGCTTAGACAGGGGAGGCCCCTACGAGCAGTACTTC
TRBV5-4,TRBJ2-7,few,-,13,CASSLAVSYEQYF,TGTGCCAGCAGCTTGGCGGTATCCTACGAGCAGTACTTC
TRBV9,TRBJ1-3,-,TRBD1,15,CASSAGQFSGNTIYF,TGTGCCAGCAGCGCGGGACAGTTCTCTGGAAACACCATATATTTT
TRBV2,TRBJ1-2,-,-,11,CARANNYGYTF,TGTGCCAGAGCAAATAACTATGGCTACACCTTC
TRBV15,TRBJ1-6,-,TRBD1,15,CATSGGQAYNSPLHF,TGTGCCACCAGCGGGGGACAGGCCTATAATTCACCCCTCCACTTT
TRBV5-1,TRBJ2-7,-,-,14,CASSIRTGQYEQYF,TGCGCCAGCAGCATCAGGACTGGCCAGTACGAGCAGTACTTC
TRBV9,TRBJ2-1,-,TRBD2,15,CASSPSGGPYNEQFF,TGTGCCAGCAGTCCTAGCGGGGGCCCCTACAATGAGCAGTTCTTC
TRBV4-2,TRBJ2-7,-,TRBD1,16,CASSQDGDRGRYEQYF,TGTGCCAGCAGCCAAGATGGAGACAGGGGGAGGTACGAGCAGTACTTC
TRBV4-3,TRBJ1-1,-,-,19,CASSQEPAGGWLRNTEAFF,TGCGCCAGCAGCCAGGAACCAGCGGGGGGCTGGCTGAGGAACACTGAAGCTTTCTTT
TRBV15,TRBJ2-1,-,TRBD2,20,CATSRDPDSRGGSSYNEQFF,TGTGCCACCAGCAGAGATCCGGACTCGCGGGGGGGAAGCTCCTACAATGAGCAGTTCTTC
TRBV11-3,TRBJ1-1,once,-,12,CASSLSSTEAFF,TGTGCCAGCAGCTTATCGAGCACTGAAGCTTTCTTT
TRBV4-3,TRBJ2-1,-,-,15,CASSQDLAIHNEQFF,TGCGCCAGCAGCCAAGATCTCGCGATACACAATGAGCAGTTCTTC
TRBV7-9,TRBJ1-4,-,TRBD1,14,CASSSGQGREKLFF,TGTGCCAGCAGCTCGGGACAGGGCCGTGAAAAACTGTTTTTT
TRBV4-3,TRBJ1-2,-,-,14,CASSQRVQGGGYTF,TGCGCCAGCAGCCAAAGGGTTCAGGGTGGAGGCTACACCTTC
TRBV11-1,TRBJ2-3,few,-,16,CASSSGLHGVTDTQYF,TGTGCCAGCAGCTCGGGACTTCACGGGGTCACAGATACGCAGTATTTT
TRBV9,TRBJ2-1,-,-,13,CASSPRLHNEQFF,TGTGCCAGCAGCCCGCGACTGCACAATGAGCAGTTCTTC
TRBV4-1,TRBJ2-1,-,-,15,CASSQDLPVYNEQFF,TGCGCCAGCAGCCAAGATCTGCCGGTTTACAATGAGCAGTTCTTC
TRBV9,TRBJ2-2,once,-,15,CASSVVSGNTGELFF,TGTGCCAGCAGCGTAGTTAGCGGGAACACCGGGGAGCTGTTTTTT
TRBV19,TRBJ1-1,-,TRBD1,16,CASSTGTGLMNTEAFF,TGTGCCAGTAGTACGGGGACAGGATTAATGAACACTGAAGCTTTCTTT
TRBV9,TRBJ1-3,-,TRBD1,16,CASSVGQGAFGNTIYF,TGTGCCAGCAGCGTAGGACAGGGGGCTTTTGGAAACACCATATATTTT
TRBV6-5,TRBJ1-6,few,TRBD1,13,CASSLGQTSPLHF,TGTGCCAGCAGTCTGGGACAGACTTCACCCCTCCACTTT
TRBV5-4,TRBJ2-7,-,TRBD2,15,CASSEGTRHGYEQYF,TGTGCCAGTTCTGAAGGGACTAGGCATGGCTACGAGCAGTACTTC
TRBV10-3,TRBJ2-7,-,TRBD1,17,CAISELSRDSHSYEQYF,TGTGCCATCAGTGAGTTGTCCCGGGACAGTCATTCCTACGAGCAGTACTTC
TRBV11-3,TRBJ2-7,-,-,15,CASSLDPLQGVEQYF,TGTGCCAGCAGCTTAGACCCTTTACAGGGTGTCGAGCAGTACTTC
TRBV10-1,TRBJ1-1,-,-,14,CASSEGGMNTEAFF,TGCGCCAGCAGTGAAGGGGGAATGAACACTGAAGCTTTCTTT
TRBV19,TRBJ1-3,-,-,14,CASSVGFSGNTIYF,TGTGCCAGTAGTGTCGGGTTCTCTGGAAACACCATATATTTT